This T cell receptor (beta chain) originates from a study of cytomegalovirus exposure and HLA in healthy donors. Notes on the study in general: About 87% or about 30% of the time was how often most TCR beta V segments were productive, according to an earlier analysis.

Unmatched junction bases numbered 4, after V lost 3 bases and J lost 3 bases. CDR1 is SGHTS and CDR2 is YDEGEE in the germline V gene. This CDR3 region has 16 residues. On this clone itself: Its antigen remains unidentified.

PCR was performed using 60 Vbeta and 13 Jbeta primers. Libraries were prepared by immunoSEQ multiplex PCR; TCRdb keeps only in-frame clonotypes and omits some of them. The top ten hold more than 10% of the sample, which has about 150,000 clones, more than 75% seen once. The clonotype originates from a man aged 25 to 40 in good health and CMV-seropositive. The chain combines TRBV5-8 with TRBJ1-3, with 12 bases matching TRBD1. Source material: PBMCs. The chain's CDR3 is CASSWGTGGYGNTIYF. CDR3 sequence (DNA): TGTGCCAGCAGCTGGGGGACAGGGGGCTATGGAAACACCATATATTTT.